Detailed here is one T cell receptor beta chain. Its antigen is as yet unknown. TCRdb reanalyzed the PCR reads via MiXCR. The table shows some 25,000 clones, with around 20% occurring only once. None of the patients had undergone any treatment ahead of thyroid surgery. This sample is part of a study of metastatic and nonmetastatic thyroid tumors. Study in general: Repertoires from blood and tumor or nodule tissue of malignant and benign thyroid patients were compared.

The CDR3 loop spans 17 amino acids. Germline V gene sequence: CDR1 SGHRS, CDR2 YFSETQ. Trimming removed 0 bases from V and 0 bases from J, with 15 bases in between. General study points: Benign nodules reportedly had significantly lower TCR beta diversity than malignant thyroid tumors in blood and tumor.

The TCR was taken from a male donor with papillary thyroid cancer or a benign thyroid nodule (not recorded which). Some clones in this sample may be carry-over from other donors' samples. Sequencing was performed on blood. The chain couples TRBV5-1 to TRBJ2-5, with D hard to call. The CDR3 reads CASSLGVPVEYQETQYF. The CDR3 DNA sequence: TGCGCCAGCAGCTTGGGCGTACCAGTTGAGTACCAAGAGACCCAGTACTTC.